These 31 T cell receptor beta chains came from one sample sequenced in a study of T cells expressing NK-cell markers. TCRdb reanalyzed the 5' RACE reads, giving one entry per CDR3 protein sequence and no DNA. The record lists around 550,000 distinct CDR3 sequences, of which the ten most abundant hold approximately 3.6%. The specimen sequenced was blood T cells: a sorted CD56 or NKG2C T cell subset, CD4+ or CD8+ T cells, or bulk PBMC T cells (not recorded which). Every receptor here comes from a man aged 18 to 35 in good health.

This rearrangement joins TRBV2 to TRBJ2-1. This CDR3 is built from 14 residues. The germline gives CDR1 SNHLY, CDR2 FYNNEI. The CDR3 protein is CACRADLIDNEQFF.

This rearrangement joins TRBV10-3 to TRBJ1-5; the TCRdb D gene call, TRBD1, has no DNA to confirm it. The CDR3 is made up of 16 amino acids. Germline values: CDR1 ENHRY, CDR2 SYGVKD. The CDR3 sequence is CATRQGLGDSNQPQHF.

This chain joins TRBV29-1 and TRBJ1-1; TCRdb names TRBD1, which stays unverified in the absence of DNA. The CDR3 consists of 12 residues. Germline V gene lookup returns CDR1 SQVTM and CDR2 ANQGSEA. The CDR3 spells CSVNPFTGGAFF.

V usage is TRBV6-5 and J usage is TRBJ2-3; the TCRdb D gene call, TRBD1, has no DNA to confirm it. The CDR3 consists of 17 residues. Germline V gives CDR1 MNHEY, CDR2 SVGAGI. The CDR3 sequence: CASSYSRRGRGTDTQYF.

CDR3 sequence: CASAPSGIQETQYF. The J gene is TRBJ2-5, the V gene TRBV6-1; without DNA, the TCRdb call of TRBD2 cannot be checked. Per the germline V gene, CDR1 is MNHNS and CDR2 is SASEGT. This CDR3 is built from 14 residues.

This chain joins TRBV27 and TRBJ2-1; checking the TCRdb D call of TRBD1 is not possible without DNA. Germline V gene data show CDR1 as MNHEY and CDR2 as SMNVEV (reference sequence). The CDR3 is 17 residues long. The CDR3 spells CASSNGGQASFYNEQFF.

The chain links TRBV7-9 to TRBJ2-3; the D call of TRBD1 rests on TCRdb alone, since no DNA is present to check it. The CDR3 is 16 residues long. Per the germline V gene, CDR1 is SEHNR and CDR2 is FQNEAQ (reference sequence). CDR3: CASSNLQGIGPDTQYF.

V and J are TRBV5-1 and TRBJ1-1; lacking DNA, the TRBD1 call made by TCRdb goes unchecked. The CDR3 runs 17 residues. Germline CDR1 is SGHRS and CDR2 is YFSETQ. The chain's CDR3 is CASSSGTGQLEVTEAFF.

V usage is TRBV5-1 and J usage is TRBJ2-5; TCRdb proposes TRBD2, but this gene call is untestable without DNA. CDR3 length: 13 residues. In germline, CDR1 is SGHRS, CDR2 YFSETQ. The CDR3 region is CASSSGWEETQYF.

The V gene is TRBV3-1, the J gene TRBJ2-1; TCRdb indicates TRBD2, and absent DNA this call remains unverified. In germline, CDR1 is LGHDT, CDR2 YNNKEL (reference sequence). CDR3 length: 11 amino acids. The CDR3 reads CASSHRGLVFF.

The chain links TRBV12-3 or TRBV12-4 to TRBJ1-5; TCRdb selects TRBD1, and the lack of DNA leaves this call unchecked. CDR3 size: 16 residues. The CDR3 is CASSLGQGSSYQPQHF.

This chain links TRBV5-1 with TRBJ2-1; TCRdb gives TRBD1 as the D gene, but with no DNA this cannot be confirmed. The CDR3 length is 15 residues. The germline V gene encodes CDR1 SGHRS and CDR2 YFSETQ. The CDR3 spells CASSLGDAEYNEQFF. The whole variable domain, filled in from reference TRBV5-1 and TRBJ2-1, reads KAGVTQTPRYLIKTRGQQVTLSCSPISGHRSVSWYQQTPGQGLQFLFEYFSETQRNKGNFPGRFSGRQFSNSRSEMNVSTLELGDSALYLCASSLGDAEYNEQFFGPGTRLTVL.

J is TRBJ2-2 and V is TRBV27; TCRdb outputs TRBD1, but without DNA this stays unchecked. The CDR3 has 13 amino acids. CDR1 and CDR2 from the germline V gene are MNHEY and SMNVEV (reference sequence). The CDR3 spells CASRQGLSGELFF.

This chain uses TRBV10-3 with TRBJ2-3; TCRdb calls TRBD2, which cannot be checked without DNA. This CDR3 is built from 14 residues. Germline CDR1 and CDR2: ENHRY and SYGVKD. CDR3 in amino acids: CAISGLAVTDTQYF.

V is TRBV29-1 and J is TRBJ2-3. This CDR3 is 13 amino acids long. Per the germline V gene, CDR1 is SQVTM and CDR2 is ANQGSEA. The CDR3 here is CSVLILSTDTQYF.

The CDR3 loop is CASSYPRHTEAGELFF. This chain joins TRBV6-2 or TRBV6-3 and TRBJ2-2; TCRdb's D call, TRBD2, is unchecked because there is no DNA. The CDR3 is made up of 16 amino acids. CDR1 is MNHEY and CDR2 is SVGEGT in the germline V gene.

The chain uses TRBV12-3 or TRBV12-4 and TRBJ2-1; TCRdb gives TRBD2 as the D gene, but with no DNA this cannot be confirmed. CDR3 length equals 15 residues. The CDR3 protein is CASSHLAGGWHEQFF.

This rearrangement joins TRBV27 to TRBJ2-1. Germline-derived CDR1 and CDR2 are MNHEY and SMNVEV (reference sequence). This CDR3 has 17 residues. CDR3 in amino acids: CASSRRTVSSSYNEQFF.

The V and J genes are TRBV12-3 or TRBV12-4 and TRBJ2-7; TCRdb proposes TRBD2, but this gene call is untestable without DNA. The CDR3 is made up of 15 amino acids. CDR3 sequence: CASSSSIAGPYEQYF.

The chain recombines TRBV12-3 or TRBV12-4 with TRBJ2-7; the TCRdb D gene call, TRBD1, has no DNA to confirm it. The CDR3 spans 16 residues. CDR3 region: CASSPPGIYNSYEQYF.

The chain has TRBV11-3 and TRBJ2-1; TCRdb's D call of TRBD2 is untestable without DNA. This CDR3 has 16 residues. Germline V gene sequence: CDR1 SGHNT, CDR2 YENEEA. The CDR3 reads CASSLDVGLSNNEQFF.

The V gene is TRBV14, the J gene TRBJ2-1. CDR3 length equals 11 residues. Germline V gene data show CDR1 as SGHDN and CDR2 as FVKESK. The CDR3 loop is CASSQVAEQFF.

The CDR3 here is CASSLDRAPQYF. The chain couples TRBV4-1 to TRBJ2-5; without DNA, the TCRdb call of TRBD1 cannot be checked. The CDR3 length is 12 residues. Per germline, CDR1 MGHRA and CDR2 YSYEKL.

The chain couples TRBV5-1 to TRBJ2-4; the TCRdb D gene call, TRBD2, has no DNA to confirm it. The CDR3 has 13 amino acids. Germline V gives CDR1 SGHRS, CDR2 YFSETQ. The CDR3 reads CASSSSGRGVQYF.

The chain is built from TRBV7-7 and TRBJ2-5; TCRdb designates TRBD2, a call that cannot be tested without DNA. The V gene's germline CDR1 is SSHAT and CDR2 FNYEAQ (reference sequence). The CDR3 length is 16 residues. CDR3 protein: CASSLEVAGGQETQYF.

This rearrangement joins TRBV12-3 or TRBV12-4 to TRBJ2-1; TCRdb outputs TRBD2, but without DNA this stays unchecked. This CDR3 comprises 12 residues. This CDR3 is CASSLRGGEQFF.

The chain joins TRBV27 to TRBJ2-3; TCRdb selects TRBD2, and the lack of DNA leaves this call unchecked. CDR3 size: 19 residues. CDR1 and CDR2 from the germline V gene are MNHEY and SMNVEV (reference sequence). The CDR3 loop reads CASSPMAGALAGAADTQYF.

The V call is TRBV9, the J call TRBJ2-3; there is no DNA to check the TCRdb D call of TRBD1. Germline values: CDR1 SGDLS, CDR2 YYNGEE. This CDR3 spans 17 amino acids. The CDR3 here is CASSVATGRGRGDTQYF.

The rearrangement joins TRBV7-8 to TRBJ2-7. CDR1 SGHVS and CDR2 FQNEAQ come from the germline V gene. The CDR3 runs 15 residues. CDR3 sequence reads: CASSLFHLSSYEQYF. Full variable domain (remainder filled in from reference TRBV7-8 and TRBJ2-7): GAGVSQSPRYKVAKRGQDVALRCDPISGHVSLFWYQQALGQGPEFLTYFQNEAQLDKSGLPSDRFFAERPEGSVSTLKIQRTQQEDSAVYLCASSLFHLSSYEQYFGPGTRLTVT.

This rearrangement joins TRBV7-9 to TRBJ2-7; TCRdb proposes TRBD1, but this gene call is untestable without DNA. The CDR3 has 15 residues. From germline, CDR1 is SEHNR and CDR2 FQNEAQ (reference sequence). This CDR3 reads CASSPRGWTEYEQYF.

The chain is built from TRBV11-2 and TRBJ1-2; the D gene TCRdb calls, TRBD1, cannot be checked with no DNA. The CDR3 consists of 15 residues. Germline-derived CDR1 and CDR2 are SGHAT and FQNNGV. CDR3 protein: CASSLARGGGYGYTF.